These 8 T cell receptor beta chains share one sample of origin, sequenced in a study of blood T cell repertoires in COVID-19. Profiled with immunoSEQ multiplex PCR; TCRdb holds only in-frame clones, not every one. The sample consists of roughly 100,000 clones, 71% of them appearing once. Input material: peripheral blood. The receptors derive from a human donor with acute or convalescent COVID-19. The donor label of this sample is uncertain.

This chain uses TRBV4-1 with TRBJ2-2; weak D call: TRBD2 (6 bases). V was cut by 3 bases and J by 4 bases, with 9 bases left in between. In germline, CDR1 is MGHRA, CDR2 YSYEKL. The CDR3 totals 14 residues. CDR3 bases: TGCGCCAGCAGCCAGAGTAGCGGCACCGGGGAGCTGTTTTTT. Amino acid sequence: CASSQSSGTGELFF.

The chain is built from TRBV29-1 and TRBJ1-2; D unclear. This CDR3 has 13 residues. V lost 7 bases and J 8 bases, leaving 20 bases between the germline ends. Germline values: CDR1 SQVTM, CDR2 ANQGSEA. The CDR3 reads CSAREWEGGGYTF. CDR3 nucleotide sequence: TGCAGCGCCCGTGAGTGGGAGGGCGGGGGCTACACCTTC.

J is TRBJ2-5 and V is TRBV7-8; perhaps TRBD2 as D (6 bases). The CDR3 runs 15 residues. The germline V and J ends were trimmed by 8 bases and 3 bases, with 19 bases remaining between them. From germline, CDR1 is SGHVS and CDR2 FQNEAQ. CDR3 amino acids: CASDPSGLEEETQYF. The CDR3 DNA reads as TGTGCCAGCGACCCATCGGGACTGGAGGAAGAGACCCAGTACTTC.

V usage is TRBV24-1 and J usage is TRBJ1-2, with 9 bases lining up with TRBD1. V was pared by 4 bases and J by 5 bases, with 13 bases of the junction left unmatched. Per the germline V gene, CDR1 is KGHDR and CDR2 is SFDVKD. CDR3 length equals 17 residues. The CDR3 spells CATSDPGTGPPGYGYTF. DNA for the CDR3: TGTGCCACCAGTGACCCCGGGACAGGGCCCCCTGGGTATGGCTACACCTTC.

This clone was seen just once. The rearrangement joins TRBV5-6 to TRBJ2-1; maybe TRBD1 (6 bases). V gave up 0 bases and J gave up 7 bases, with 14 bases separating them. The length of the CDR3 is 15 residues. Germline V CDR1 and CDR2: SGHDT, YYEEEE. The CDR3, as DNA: TGTGCCAGCAGCTTGGTGTGGCTAGGGGGAAATGAGCAGTTCTTC. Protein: CASSLVWLGGNEQFF.

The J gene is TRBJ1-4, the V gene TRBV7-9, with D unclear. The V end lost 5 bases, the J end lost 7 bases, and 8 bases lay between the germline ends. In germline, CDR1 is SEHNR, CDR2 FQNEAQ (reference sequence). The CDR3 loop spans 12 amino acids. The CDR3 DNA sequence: TGTGCCAGCAGCCCTAGAGGTGAAAAACTGTTTTTT. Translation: CASSPRGEKLFF. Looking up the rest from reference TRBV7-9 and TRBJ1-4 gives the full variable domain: DTGVSQNPRHKITKRGQNVTFRCDPISEHNRLYWYRQTLGQGPEFLTYFQNEAQLEKSRLLSDRFSAERPKGSFSTLEIQRTEQGDSAMYLCASSPRGEKLFFGSGTQLSVL.

CDR3 bases: TGTGCCAGCTCACCGGCAGGCACAGATACGCAGTATTTT. Translated: CASSPAGTDTQYF. V is TRBV18 and J is TRBJ2-3; unclear D gene. This CDR3 region has 13 residues. The V end was cut by 3 bases, the J end by 1 base, with 5 bases between. In germline, CDR1 is KGHSH, CDR2 LQKENI. Full variable domain (outside the CDR3, taken from reference TRBV18 and TRBJ2-3): NAGVMQNPRHLVRRRGQEARLRCSPMKGHSHVYWYRQLPEEGLKFMVYLQKENIIDESGMPKERFSAEFPKEGPSILRIQQVVRGDSAAYFCASSPAGTDTQYFGPGTRLTVL.

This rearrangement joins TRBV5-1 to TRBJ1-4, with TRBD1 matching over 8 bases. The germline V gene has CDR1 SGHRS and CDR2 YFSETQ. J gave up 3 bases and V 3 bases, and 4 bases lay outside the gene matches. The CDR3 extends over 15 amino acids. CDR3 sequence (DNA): TGCGCCAGCAGCTCGAAGACAGGGGCTAATGAAAAACTGTTTTTT. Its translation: CASSSKTGANEKLFF.